The clone carrying this TCR beta chain was counted ten times or more. The data belong to a study of tumor-infiltrating lymphocytes in oesophageal squamous cell carcinoma. The ends lost 4 bases at V and 7 bases at J; junction bases unmatched: 16. The V gene's germline CDR1 is SNHLY and CDR2 FYNNEI. This CDR3 has 17 amino acids. A single record per CDR3 protein comes from TCRdb applying MiXCR to the PCR reads. The sample has fewer than 20,000 distinct CDR3 sequences, around two fifths seen once. Specimen: esophageal tumor tissue. This clonotype was obtained from a male donor with esophageal squamous cell carcinoma. V is TRBV2 and J is TRBJ2-5; the match to TRBD2 covers 9 bases. The CDR3 here is CASSGGSSGGGFGTQYF. As DNA, the CDR3 is TGTGCCAGCAGTGGCGGGAGTAGCGGGGGAGGGTTCGGGACCCAGTACTTC.